Listed here are 13 T cell receptor beta chains from one sample, sequenced in a study of T cell repertoires in cytomegalovirus infection. TCRdb re-called the reads through MiXCR, storing one row per CDR3 protein. The table includes approximately 180,000 distinct CDR3 sequences, roughly 9.8% detected once. Sequences were obtained from PBMCs. The receptor set was obtained from a human donor in good health (CMV status not recorded). Some clones in this sample may be carry-over from other donors' samples.

This clonotype was observed many times. The CDR3: CASSYEGLNSPLHF. The DNA of the CDR3 is TGTGCCAGCAGTTACGAGGGGTTGAATTCACCCCTCCACTTT. This chain connects TRBV6-5 to TRBJ1-6, with TRBD1 as a possible D gene (5 bases). V lost 2 bases and J lost 7, with 9 bases in between. This CDR3 contains 14 residues. Germline CDR1 and CDR2: MNHEY and SVGAGI.

This clonotype appeared many times. This sequence joins TRBV5-1 and TRBJ2-5; 11 bases match TRBD1. V lost 3 bases to trimming and J lost 3 bases; unmatched junction nucleotides: 4. Germline values: CDR1 SGHRS, CDR2 YFSETQ. This CDR3 comprises 15 residues. CDR3 amino acids: CASSSGQGAEETQYF. CDR3 coding DNA: TGCGCCAGCAGCTCCGGACAGGGGGCGGAAGAGACCCAGTACTTC.

A remark on this clonotype: A much larger clone lies a single base off, so this may be a read error. The chain is built from TRBV7-2 and TRBJ2-7; D unresolved. The V gene's germline CDR1 is SGHTA and CDR2 FQGNSA. The CDR3 has 15 residues. V lost 4 bases and J lost 1, with 14 bases in between. This CDR3 reads CASSSWALRSYEQYF. CDR3 in DNA: TGTGCCAGCAGCTCATGGGCCCTCCGATCCTACGAGCAGTACTTC. Together with reference TRBV7-2 and TRBJ2-7, the CDR3 gives the full variable domain: GAGVSQSPSNKVTEKGKDVELRCDPISGHTALYWYRQSLGQGLEFLIYFQGNSAPDKSGLPSDRFSAERTGGSVSTLTIQRTQQEDSAVYLCASSSWALRSYEQYFGPGTRLTVT.

DNA of the CDR3: TGCGCCAGCCGACGGGCTTTTACCGGGGATTCACCCCTCCACTTT. It specifies CASRRAFTGDSPLHF. V and J are TRBV5-1 and TRBJ1-6; no clear D. Between the trimmed V and J ends, which lost 7 bases and 8 bases, there was a span of 19 bases. The germline V gene has CDR1 SGHRS and CDR2 YFSETQ. The CDR3 is 15 residues long.

This clonotype was seen repeatedly, ten times or more. The rearrangement joins TRBV28 to TRBJ2-1, with D possibly TRBD1 on 5 matching bases. CDR3 length equals 15 residues. V lost 6 bases and J 1 base, leaving 13 bases between the germline ends. The V gene's germline CDR1 is MDHEN and CDR2 SYDVKM. Written as DNA, the CDR3 is TGTGCCAGCAGAAAGGGGCGGAGTTCCTACAATGAGCAGTTCTTC. Translating gives CASRKGRSSYNEQFF.

This clonotype was seen many times. The V call is TRBV7-6, the J call TRBJ1-1; D gene unclear. The germline CDR1 and CDR2 sequences are SGHVS and FNYEAQ. The germline V and J ends were trimmed by 2 bases and 0 bases, with 7 bases remaining between them. This CDR3 region has 14 residues. The CDR3, as DNA: TGTGCCAGCAGCTTAAGGGCTTTGAACACTGAAGCTTTCTTT. It specifies CASSLRALNTEAFF.

This clonotype has a handful of counts. The genes are TRBV29-1 and TRBJ1-3; no reliable D call. V lost 4 bases and J lost 2, with 6 bases in between. The CDR3 is made up of 12 amino acids. Looked up from germline, CDR1 is SQVTM and CDR2 is ANQGSEA. The CDR3 region is CSVGVTGNTIYF. In nucleotides, the CDR3 is TGCAGCGTTGGGGTGACTGGAAACACCATATATTTT.

The rearrangement links TRBV7-3 to TRBJ2-3; 9 nucleotides align to TRBD2. Germline assignment: CDR1 SGHTA and CDR2 FQGTGA. CDR3 size: 15 residues. V gave up 0 bases and J gave up 4 bases; unmatched junction bases: 2. CDR3 sequence: CASSLTAGGPDTQYF. CDR3 sequence (DNA): TGTGCCAGCAGCTTAACGGCGGGAGGGCCAGATACGCAGTATTTT.

This clonotype was detected many times. The rearrangement uses TRBV11-2 and TRBJ1-6; TRBD1 aligns across 9 bases. The ends lost 0 bases at V and 7 bases at J; junction bases unmatched: 4. There are 16 residues in the CDR3. Germline V gives CDR1 SGHAT, CDR2 FQNNGV. For the CDR3, the DNA is TGTGCCAGCAGCTTAGAAGGGACAGGGAACAATTCACCCCTCCACTTT. As protein: CASSLEGTGNNSPLHF.

This chain links TRBV29-1 with TRBJ2-7; D is perhaps TRBD1 (6 bases). Trimming stripped 4 bases from V and 9 bases from J, with 13 bases between. Germline V gives CDR1 SQVTM, CDR2 ANQGSEA. This CDR3 has 11 residues. This CDR3 reads CSVAWTDSQYF. The CDR3 coding sequence is TGCAGCGTTGCGTGGACAGACTCGCAGTACTTC.

Only a few counts were recorded for this clonotype. This chain connects TRBV12-3 or TRBV12-4 to TRBJ2-1; 9 bases are a match to TRBD1. The CDR3 extends over 14 amino acids. V dropped 3 bases and J dropped 7; count of bases not matched to a gene: 4. As DNA, the CDR3 is TGTGCCAGCAGTTTTACAGGGGGCAGGAATGAGCAGTTCTTC. This encodes CASSFTGGRNEQFF.

This clonotype turned up a few times. The chain links TRBV5-4 to TRBJ1-5; weak D call: TRBD1 (5 bases). V was pared by 0 bases and J by 7 bases, with 11 bases between. Germline CDR1 is SGHNT and CDR2 is YYREEE (reference sequence). The CDR3 is made up of 14 amino acids. The CDR3 loop is CASSLAEGDQPQHF. Here the CDR3 DNA reads TGTGCCAGCAGCTTGGCCGAAGGGGACCAGCCCCAGCATTTT.

This clonotype was seen a few times. The chain combines TRBV6-6 with TRBJ2-2; 11 bases map to TRBD2. The CDR3 has 15 amino acids. Germline lookup yields CDR1 MNHNY and CDR2 SVGAGI (reference sequence). V lost 3 bases and J lost 4; bases outside the gene matches: 1. The CDR3 nucleotides are TGTGCCAGCAGTTATAGCGGGAGGGCCACCGGGGAGCTGTTTTTT. Its translation is CASSYSGRATGELFF.